This T cell receptor beta chain came from a study of shared clonotypes between healthy human individuals. The V gene end was trimmed by 4 bases and the J gene end by 7 bases; junction bases not matched to a gene: 7. Germline values: CDR1 SGDLS, CDR2 YYNGEE. The CDR3 length is 14 residues. On this clone: Its antigen is undetermined.

Overall study results and limits: It was observed that roughly 5.4% of naive CD4 clonotypes were shared across a few donors. Investigators collected only blood, and repertoires in tissues likely differ.

Execution of the assay was at deep level. Sequenced by immunoSEQ multiplex PCR; TCRdb stores in-frame clones only, minus some. The sample records over 1.4 million clones, around 95% being singletons. The chain is built from TRBV9 and TRBJ2-1; 8 positions match TRBD2. The sample comprised naive CD4+ T cells sorted from blood. Stated subset: CD45RA+ positively selected. The clonotype comes from a man aged 25-45 years in good health. The CDR3 sequence: CASSSPGLGNEQFF. The CDR3 DNA reads as TGTGCCAGCAGCTCACCGGGACTAGGTAATGAGCAGTTCTTC.